The 5 T cell receptor beta chains listed next were all sequenced from one sample in a study of OX40 agonist ivuxolimab in advanced cancers. Generated by immunoSEQ multiplex PCR, the TCRdb table keeps only in-frame clones and is missing some. Of some 60,000 clones listed, 86% are singletons. The sample in question was CD4+ or CD8+ T cells sorted from blood, obtained in a trial of the OX40 agonist ivuxolimab. The origin of the receptors is an adult with an advanced solid tumor such as melanoma, head and neck, liver or kidney cancer.

The chain links TRBV28 to TRBJ2-2; 8 nucleotides align to TRBD2. The length of the CDR3 is 13 residues. The trim removed 7 bases at V and 5 bases at J, leaving 3 bases unmatched. Germline V gene lookup returns CDR1 MDHEN and CDR2 SYDVKM. Here the CDR3 reads CASMASGTGELFF. The CDR3 DNA reads TGTGCCAGCATGGCTAGCGGGACCGGGGAGCTGTTTTTT.

The V and J genes are TRBV5-1 and TRBJ2-5; 8 bases are shared with TRBD2. The V segment lost 5 bases and the J segment 4 bases; nucleotides outside the gene matches: 4. The length of the CDR3 is 13 residues. Germline-derived CDR1 and CDR2 are SGHRS and YFSETQ. The CDR3 sequence: CASRASGSETQYF. The CDR3 nucleotides are TGCGCCAGCAGGGCTAGCGGGTCAGAGACCCAGTACTTC.

The chain employs TRBV30 and TRBJ1-4; D gene unclear. The CDR3 contains 14 residues. The germline V and J ends were trimmed by 7 bases and 0 bases, with 12 bases remaining between them. Germline CDR1 reads GTSNPN; CDR2 reads SVGIG (reference sequence). The CDR3 DNA follows: TGTGCCTTTAGGGCAGGACCAACTAATGAAAAACTGTTTTTT. Translated: CAFRAGPTNEKLFF.

The chain recombines TRBV5-1 with TRBJ1-5; no clear D gene. Germline V lookup: CDR1 SGHRS, CDR2 YFSETQ. The CDR3 extends over 15 amino acids. Trimming stripped 6 bases from V and 2 bases from J, with 15 bases between. In DNA form, the CDR3 reads TGCGCCAGCACAGCTTCGGGAGAAGGCAATCAGCCCCAGCATTTT. Protein sequence: CASTASGEGNQPQHF.

In its sample, this clone was seen once. V and J are TRBV5-4 and TRBJ1-6, with D maybe TRBD1 (6 bases). Germline values: CDR1 SGHNT, CDR2 YYREEE (reference sequence). V gave up 5 bases and J gave up 5 bases, with 17 bases separating them. The CDR3 is 16 residues long. In DNA form, the CDR3 reads TGTGCCAGCAGGTCGGAGCCGGGACAAAATAATTCACCCCTCCACTTT. Protein sequence: CASRSEPGQNNSPLHF.